Listed below are T cell receptor beta chains from one sample, sequenced in a study of T cell repertoires in cytomegalovirus infection. Each CDR3 protein is one row after TCRdb ran MiXCR on the reads. The table shows 150,000 to 200,000 distinct CDR3 sequences, with about 28% occurring only once. Sequencing was performed on PBMCs. The receptors come from a human donor in good health (CMV status not recorded). Some clones in this sample may be carry-over from other donors' samples. Both conserved end residues are part of each CDR3. The D gene is left open where the match is weak. Clone sizes are given selectively: once, few, many, or a class where the clone is expanded.

D	size	V	J	CDR3	DNA
.	few	TRBV28	TRBJ2-3	CASSLIQGDTQYF	TGTGCCAGCAGTTTAATCCAGGGCGATACGCAGTATTTT
TRBD1	few	TRBV7-2	TRBJ2-5	CASSPSRDRETQYF	TGTGCCAGCAGCCCCTCCCGGGACAGAGAGACCCAGTACTTC
.	few	TRBV9	TRBJ1-5	CASSAGPDQPQHF	TGTGCCAGCAGTGCGGGACCCGATCAGCCCCAGCATTTT
.	.	TRBV12-3/TRBV12-4	TRBJ2-5	CASSLLRQVVQETQYF	TGTGCCAGCAGTTTACTTCGGCAGGTTGTTCAAGAGACCCAGTACTTC
.	few	TRBV19	TRBJ1-1	CASSLLTETEAFF	TGTGCCAGTAGCCTGCTAACTGAGACTGAAGCTTTCTTT
.	many	TRBV7-2	TRBJ2-6	CASSSQGRAGANVLTF	TGTGCCAGCAGCTCACAGGGGAGGGCTGGGGCCAACGTCCTGACTTTC
.	.	TRBV28	TRBJ2-4	CASSLIGNIQYF	TGTGCCAGCAGTTTGATAGGAAACATTCAGTACTTC
.	many	TRBV12-3/TRBV12-4	TRBJ1-2	CASSSPGGDYGYTF	TGTGCCAGCAGTTCACCCGGAGGGGACTATGGCTACACCTTC
.	many	TRBV12-3/TRBV12-4	TRBJ2-7	CASSNGVNVEQYF	TGTGCCAGCAGTAACGGGGTTAATGTGGAGCAGTACTTC
.	few	TRBV7-4	TRBJ2-7	CASSPRDTEQYF	TGTGCCAGCAGCCCCCGGGACACCGAGCAGTACTTC
TRBD1	.	TRBV7-2	TRBJ1-1	CASSRGQGRLEAFF	TGTGCCAGCAGCCGGGGACAGGGGCGGTTGGAAGCTTTCTTT
TRBD1	few	TRBV28	TRBJ1-3	CASSFDRESNTIYF	TGTGCCAGCAGTTTTGACAGGGAATCCAACACCATATATTTT
TRBD1	many	TRBV7-9	TRBJ2-6	CASSPQSKDRPSGANVLTF	TGTGCCAGCAGCCCTCAATCGAAGGACAGGCCCTCTGGGGCCAACGTCCTGACTTTC
TRBD1	.	TRBV6-5	TRBJ1-1	CATGGQGNTEAFF	TGTGCCACCGGCGGACAGGGGAACACTGAAGCTTTCTTT
TRBD1	.	TRBV15	TRBJ1-5	CATSRDLQGDQPQHF	TGTGCCACCAGCAGAGATTTGCAGGGGGATCAGCCCCAGCATTTT
.	.	TRBV19	TRBJ1-1	CASTPPERGEAFF	TGTGCCAGTACCCCCCCGGAACGGGGTGAAGCTTTCTTT
.	.	TRBV19	TRBJ1-3	CASSIRPISGNTIYF	TGTGCCAGTAGTATACGACCTATCTCTGGAAACACCATATATTTT
.	few	TRBV6-2/TRBV6-3	TRBJ1-1	CASSPWRGTEAFF	TGTGCCAGCAGTCCGTGGCGGGGTACTGAAGCTTTCTTT
.	few	TRBV29-1	TRBJ2-5	CSVQRGFQETQYF	TGCAGCGTTCAAAGGGGCTTCCAAGAGACCCAGTACTTC
.	.	TRBV29-1	TRBJ2-7	CSVDLGSGLYEQYF	TGCAGCGTTGACCTGGGTAGCGGTCTCTACGAGCAGTACTTC
TRBD1	.	TRBV6-5	TRBJ1-1	CASSDARGANTEAFF	TGTGCCAGCAGTGACGCCAGGGGGGCGAACACTGAAGCTTTCTTT
.	many	TRBV7-2	TRBJ2-7	CASSFGGQAYEQYF	TGTGCCAGCAGCTTTGGGGGACAAGCCTACGAGCAGTACTTC
TRBD1	few	TRBV6-2/TRBV6-3	TRBJ1-1	CASSLQGSAEAFF	TGTGCCAGCAGTTTACAGGGGAGTGCTGAAGCTTTCTTT
.	.	TRBV7-2	TRBJ2-7	CASSLLAGEQYF	TGTGCCAGCAGCTTGTTGGCCGGGGAGCAGTACTTC
TRBD2	.	TRBV11-2	TRBJ2-5	CASSPIAGTYQETQYF	TGTGCCAGCAGCCCAATAGCGGGGACCTACCAAGAGACCCAGTACTTC
TRBD2	.	TRBV7-2	TRBJ2-7	CASSSRPSGVYEQYF	TGTGCCAGCAGCTCCCGTCCTAGCGGGGTCTACGAGCAGTACTTC
.	many	TRBV4-3	TRBJ1-3	CASSQERFDYSGNTIYF	TGCGCCAGCAGCCAAGAGCGGTTCGATTACTCTGGAAACACCATATATTTT
.	.	TRBV12-5	TRBJ2-1	CASGLLWGAGEVKGSYNEQFF	TGTGCTAGTGGTTTGTTGTGGGGGGCAGGGGAGGTGAAGGGATCCTACAATGAGCAGTTCTTC
TRBD2	.	TRBV11-2	TRBJ2-7	CASSKSGGDYEQYF	TGTGCCAGCAGCAAAAGCGGGGGGGACTACGAGCAGTACTTC
.	few	TRBV4-1	TRBJ2-2	CASTQTGELFF	TGCGCCAGCACCCAGACCGGGGAGCTGTTTTTT
TRBD1	.	TRBV29-1	TRBJ1-1	CSAATGWETMNTEAFF	TGCAGCGCTGCGACAGGGTGGGAAACTATGAACACTGAAGCTTTCTTT
.	.	TRBV5-1	TRBJ1-2	CASSLEAGIGYGYTF	TGCGCCAGCAGCTTGGAGGCAGGGATAGGCTATGGCTACACCTTC
.	.	TRBV7-2	TRBJ2-1	CASSLDSYFEQFF	TGTGCCAGCAGCTTAGATAGTTACTTTGAGCAGTTCTTC
TRBD1	few	TRBV5-1	TRBJ2-1	CASSLTTGGAYNEQFF	TGCGCCAGCAGCTTAACTACAGGGGGCGCCTACAATGAGCAGTTCTTC
TRBD1	few	TRBV29-1	TRBJ2-1	CSVMRMTGGASYNEQFF	TGCAGCGTCATGAGAATGACAGGGGGAGCCTCCTACAATGAGCAGTTCTTC
.	many	TRBV7-2	TRBJ2-7	CASSSRSRGNEQYF	TGTGCCAGCAGCTCAAGAAGTAGGGGGAACGAGCAGTACTTC
TRBD2	few	TRBV7-3	TRBJ2-1	CASSFTSGGGYNEQFF	TGTGCCAGCAGCTTCACTAGCGGGGGGGGGTACAATGAGCAGTTCTTC
.	.	TRBV12-5	TRBJ1-1	CASALQITEAFF	TGTGCTAGTGCCCTCCAAATCACTGAAGCTTTCTTT
.	once	TRBV19	TRBJ1-1	CASSTTKNTEAFF	TGTGCCAGTAGTACAACTAAGAACACTGAAGCTTTCTTT
.	many	TRBV7-2	TRBJ1-1	CASSLGPRRSEAFF	TGTGCCAGCAGCTTAGGACCCAGGCGGTCGGAAGCTTTCTTT
TRBD2	many	TRBV7-8	TRBJ2-1	CASSKHGGAYNEQFF	TGTGCCAGCAGCAAGCATGGGGGGGCCTACAATGAGCAGTTCTTC
.	many	TRBV7-8	TRBJ2-6	CASTSSWGGANVLTF	TGTGCCAGTACCTCTAGTTGGGGTGGGGCCAACGTCCTGACTTTC
TRBD1	.	TRBV11-2	TRBJ1-2	CASRVSGTGGHYGYTF	TGTGCCAGCAGGGTCTCCGGGACAGGGGGCCACTATGGCTACACCTTC
TRBD1	.	TRBV10-1	TRBJ2-2	CASSESWQGDTGELFF	TGCGCCAGCAGTGAGTCTTGGCAGGGGGACACCGGGGAGCTGTTTTTT
TRBD2	.	TRBV20-1	TRBJ2-3	CSARASGGTDTQYF	TGCAGTGCTAGAGCCAGCGGGGGCACAGATACGCAGTATTTT
.	few	TRBV7-9	TRBJ2-4	CASSPGGDAKNIQYF	TGTGCCAGCAGCCCCGGGGGCGATGCCAAAAACATTCAGTACTTC
TRBD1	.	TRBV6-5	TRBJ1-1	CASSRDRGTTEAFF	TGTGCCAGCAGTAGGGACAGGGGTACCACTGAAGCTTTCTTT
.	.	TRBV20-1	TRBJ2-5	CSATFGPQETQYF	TGCAGTGCTACTTTCGGGCCGCAAGAGACCCAGTACTTC
.	few	TRBV4-3	TRBJ1-2	CASSQDLRGEGGYTF	TGCGCCAGCAGCCAAGATCTTCGAGGGGAAGGTGGCTACACCTTC
TRBD2	.	TRBV7-9	TRBJ2-3	CASQRGATDTQYF	TGTGCCTCCCAGCGGGGGGCGACAGATACGCAGTATTTT
.	few	TRBV2	TRBJ2-7	CASSVRQDSLEQYF	TGTGCCAGCAGTGTCAGACAGGATTCGCTCGAGCAGTACTTC
.	.	TRBV4-1	TRBJ1-1	CASSQTTGLNTEAFF	TGCGCCAGCAGCCAGACCACAGGACTGAACACTGAAGCTTTCTTT
.	.	TRBV5-1	TRBJ1-3	CASSFGAGNTIYF	TGCGCCAGCAGCTTCGGGGCTGGAAACACCATATATTTT